This entry lists 14 T cell receptor beta chains sequenced from one sample in a study of T cells in Graves' hyperthyroidism and ophthalmopathy (dated by TCRdb to between 2017 and 2020). The library came from multiplex PCR. TCRdb lists the instrument as Illumina HiSeq 2000. The TCR beta CDR3 regions were amplified from RNA transcripts. The TCR CDR3 was subjected to a first round of RT-PCR using the HTBI primer set and the Qiagen OneStep RT-PCR kit. TCRdb's own reprocessing of the public reads used fastp at Q25 and MiXCR and kept productive beta chains. Each entry merges the rows of one CDR3 protein and shows their most common DNA and genes. For this sample the table gives around 290,000 distinct CDR3 sequences, of which roughly an eighth were detected only once. Together, the top ten hold roughly 7.9% of the sample. The specimen was blood. The receptors come from a woman aged 40 to 50 with Graves' hyperthyroidism.

This clonotype was counted ten times or more. V is TRBV20-1 and J is TRBJ1-2; D is unresolved. This CDR3 is 11 amino acids long. The V gene's germline CDR1 is DFQATT and CDR2 SNEGSKA (reference sequence). V lost 7 bases to trimming and J lost 6 bases, with 12 bases between them. In DNA form, the CDR3 reads TGCAGTGTCTCGACATCCAATGGCTACACCTTC. Protein: CSVSTSNGYTF.

This clonotype was seen repeatedly, ten times or more. This sequence joins TRBV7-8 and TRBJ1-1; D not resolved. CDR3 length equals 15 residues. The germline gives CDR1 SGHVS, CDR2 FQNEAQ. Trimming cost V 2 bases and J 0 bases, with 10 bases left between them. The CDR3 DNA is TGTGCCAGCAGCTTACTTGTAGGGATGAACACTGAAGCTTTCTTT. This translates into CASSLLVGMNTEAFF.

The CDR3 DNA is TGCAGTGCTCTCAGCGGCGCGAACACCGGGGAGCTGTTTTTT. It encodes CSALSGANTGELFF. The J gene is TRBJ2-2, the V gene TRBV20-1; weak D call: TRBD2 (5 bases). Trimming pared 5 bases from V and 0 bases from J, leaving 10 bases between. Germline-derived CDR1 and CDR2 are DFQATT and SNEGSKA (reference sequence). The CDR3 consists of 14 residues.

In this sample, this clonotype turned up many times. The CDR3 spells CAWRPTGGYGYTF. The CDR3 nucleotides read TGTGCCTGGAGGCCCACAGGGGGCTATGGCTACACCTTC. V usage is TRBV30 and J usage is TRBJ1-2, with TRBD1 matching over 8 bases. CDR1 GTSNPN and CDR2 SVGIG come from the germline V gene (reference sequence). The CDR3 is 13 amino acids. Trimming at V came to 3 bases and at J to 4 bases, leaving 4 bases not matched to a gene.

This rearrangement joins TRBV5-4 to TRBJ2-7, with 8 bases that match TRBD2. The CDR3 is 13 residues long. Trimming at V came to 8 bases and at J to 5 bases, leaving 9 bases not matched to a gene. In germline, CDR1 is SGHNT, CDR2 YYREEE (reference sequence). Written as DNA, the CDR3 is TGTGCCAGTAGTCCGGGAGGGCCCGACGAGCAGTACTTC. Translated: CASSPGGPDEQYF. Full variable domain (rest looked up from reference TRBV5-4 and TRBJ2-7): ETGVTQSPTHLIKTRGQQVTLRCSSQSGHNTVSWYQQALGQGPQFIFQYYREEENGRGNFPPRFSGLQFPNYSSELNVNALELDDSALYLCASSPGGPDEQYFGPGTRLTVT.

This chain connects TRBV7-9 to TRBJ1-5; D might be TRBD1 (6 bases). V was cut by 5 bases and J by 6 bases, with 11 bases left in between. Per germline, CDR1 SEHNR and CDR2 FQNEAQ (reference sequence). The CDR3 spans 13 residues. The DNA for the CDR3 is TGTGCCAGCAGCCCAGGGGTTAGTCAGCCCCAGCATTTT. Encoded protein: CASSPGVSQPQHF.

Only a few counts were recorded for this clonotype. The chain couples TRBV10-3 to TRBJ2-3, with a tentative D call TRBD2 (5 bases). The V and J ends lost 11 bases and 3 bases respectively, with 12 bases between them. CDR1 ENHRY and CDR2 SYGVKD come from the germline V gene. The CDR3 contains 12 residues. DNA of the CDR3: TGTGCCTCCTTGGGGAGTACAGATACGCAGTATTTT. Its translation: CASLGSTDTQYF.

This clonotype was detected many times. In nucleotides, the CDR3 is TGTGCCAGCAGTGAACTCCGTCTTCGCGACAACGAGCAGTACTTC. This gives the protein CASSELRLRDNEQYF. This chain uses TRBV6-1 with TRBJ2-7, with D hard to call. This CDR3 contains 15 residues. V lost 2 bases and J 5 bases, leaving 16 bases between the germline ends. Per germline, CDR1 MNHNS and CDR2 SASEGT.

This clonotype was picked up many times. The rearrangement links TRBV7-9 to TRBJ1-1; D gene ambiguous. CDR1 SEHNR and CDR2 FQNEAQ come from the germline V gene (reference sequence). Trimming removed 1 base from V and 5 bases from J, with 14 bases in between. The CDR3 extends over 15 amino acids. The CDR3 DNA reads TGTGCCAGCAGCTTAGAAGGCCCCCGGGAGACTGAAGCTTTCTTT. Translating it yields CASSLEGPRETEAFF.

This clonotype appeared many times. This chain links TRBV6-1 with TRBJ1-1; 8 nucleotides line up with TRBD1. The CDR3 length is 10 residues. Trimming removed 6 bases from V and 10 bases from J; junction bases left unmatched: 1. The germline V gene encodes CDR1 MNHNS and CDR2 SASEGT. The CDR3 is CASSDRGAFF. CDR3 DNA sequence: TGTGCCAGCAGCGACAGGGGAGCTTTCTTT.

In this sample, this clonotype turned up many times. The V and J genes are TRBV7-3 and TRBJ2-7; D possibly corresponds to TRBD2 (6 bases). Germline CDR1 SGHTA, CDR2 FQGTGA. V lost 3 bases to trimming and J lost 4 bases, with 13 bases between them. This CDR3 comprises 14 residues. CDR3 loop: CASSFFASEYEQYF. For the CDR3, the DNA is TGTGCCAGCAGCTTTTTTGCTAGCGAGTACGAGCAGTACTTC.

This clonotype was detected ten times or more. V is TRBV4-2 and J is TRBJ1-2, with 7 bases aligning to TRBD1. The ends lost 0 bases at V and 7 bases at J; junction bases unmatched: 8. CDR3 length equals 15 residues. CDR1 is LGHNA, CDR2 YNFKEQ, per germline. The CDR3 here is CASSQDHRGRGGYTF. The DNA of the CDR3 is TGTGCCAGCAGCCAAGATCACAGGGGACGGGGTGGCTACACCTTC.

This clonotype was seen ten or more times. The chain links TRBV7-2 to TRBJ2-1, with unresolved D. This CDR3 comprises 15 residues. The V and J ends lost 5 bases and 5 bases respectively, with 16 bases between them. Germline lookup yields CDR1 SGHTA and CDR2 FQGNSA. Here the CDR3 DNA reads TGTGCCAGCAGCCTCGCAGCGACAAATAACAATGAGCAGTTCTTC. It is translated as CASSLAATNNNEQFF.

This clonotype was detected ten times or more. The chain links TRBV20-1 to TRBJ1-3; D is possibly TRBD1 (6 bases). The CDR3 is made up of 14 amino acids. Trimming left V 0 bases short and J 4 bases short, with 10 bases between. CDR1 DFQATT and CDR2 SNEGSKA come from the germline V gene (reference sequence). The CDR3 coding sequence is TGCAGTGCTAGAGATGGGCAGGGGGGAAACACCATATATTTT. Translated, it gives CSARDGQGGNTIYF.